The text below deals with one T cell receptor (beta chain). This clone occurred a few times. This receptor's antigen is unknown. Base qualities are missing; no much larger clone stands one base away. Library prep was done by the immunoSEQ multiplex PCR assay. The authors' pipeline ran thus. To diagnose cytomegalovirus status from the catalog of TCR beta chain sequences, a statistical classification framework was built. Imported from immuneACCESS, the table was reduced by TCRdb to in-frame sequences with V and J called. These copies leave out some clones; in studies compared against another copy, an unresolved V gene accounts for under half, and the cause of the remainder is not known. The DNA was the basis for D and trimming; V, J and clone size are from that table. The sample includes 150,000 to 180,000 clones, with 86% observed a single time. The top ten hold approximately 20% of the sample. The record originates from a study of cytomegalovirus exposure and HLA in healthy donors (dated 2017 in TCRdb). As for the study more broadly: According to a later analysis, one platform produced both the 110 or so validation repertoires and the 700 or so repertoires of the first cohort. A separate validation cohort of 90 to 150 different subjects was used in addition to the roughly 700-subject first cohort. The study aimed to test whether signatures of past pathogen exposure could be identified by cataloging public T cell receptors. To predict cytomegalovirus infection status, the study combined high-throughput TCR immunosequencing, statistical association of individual TCRs with disease status, and machine learning.

From the cysteine up to the phenylalanine, the CDR3 has a length of 12 residues. The only DNA kept is the CDR3, 36 bases in frame from the first base. According to the germline V gene (reference sequence), CDR1 reads LNHDA and CDR2 reads SQIVND. V gives up 4 bases and J gives up 3 bases, and the segment between their germline ends measures 4 bases. Donors formed part of the validation cohort, which comprised over a hundred subjects and was distinct from the first cohort of 670 or so subjects. What the research found in general, with its limitations: Three of the identified cytomegalovirus-associated TCR beta chains were confirmed in vitro to be specific for cytomegalovirus antigens. A later analysis lacked HLA typing for the validation cohort, so it scored co-occurrence in that cohort across all 110 or so repertoires. The classifier was reported to diagnose cytomegalovirus status with high specificity and sensitivity in both the original cohort and the validation cohort. The study listed 150 to 200 TCR beta chains as associated with cytomegalovirus. Across donors, most TCR sequences were observed very rarely, whereas some public TCRs were present in many individuals. A later analysis found that TCRs clustered in the first cohort also tended to co-occur in the roughly 110 validation repertoires, with 94% of cluster scores above 0. According to the authors, the approach could potentially be generalized to other disease states and immunological phenotypes.

The chain is assembled from TRBV19 and TRBJ1-3, with an unclear D gene assignment. The sample taken for sequencing was PBMCs. This sequence originates from a man aged 18 to 29 in good health and CMV-seropositive. The DNA sequence is as follows: TGTGCCAGTAGTACCAGTGGAAACACCATATATTTT. Its amino acids are CASSTSGNTIYF.